This is a list of T cell receptor beta chains from one sample in a study of tumor-infiltrating lymphocytes in primary liver carcinoma. Using its own MiXCR run on the multiplex PCR reads, TCRdb lists one record per CDR3 protein. The repertoire includes approximately 300,000 distinct CDR3 sequences, 65% of them detected once, and about 8.4% sits in the top ten. The sequenced sample consisted of peripheral blood. Every receptor here comes from a man between 40 and 49 years old with primary liver carcinoma and hepatitis B virus infection. CDR3s include the opening cysteine and the closing phenylalanine or tryptophan. A D gene is named only where the DNA matches it firmly. A clone size is listed for some rows: how often the clone was seen (once, few, many), or a class if it is expanded.

>NA|TRBJ2-2|TRBV28|TRBD1
CASRDDRGLRGAGELFF
TGTGCCAGCAGGGACGACAGGGGCCTGCGAGGGGCCGGGGAGCTGTTTTTT
>NA|TRBJ2-7|TRBV4-3|NA
CASSQGPLGSTTYEQYF
TGTGCCAGCAGCCAAGGGCCCTTAGGGTCGACGACATACGAGCAGTACTTC
>NA|TRBJ2-7|TRBV6-1|NA
CASSGIRDWVFNEQYF
TGTGCCAGCAGTGGGATAAGGGACTGGGTCTTCAACGAGCAGTACTTC
>many|TRBJ2-3|TRBV6-5|NA
CASSYRGGTDTQYF
TGTGCCAGCAGTTACAGGGGCGGCACAGATACGCAGTATTTT
>NA|TRBJ2-1|TRBV10-3|TRBD1
CAIGERAGGDEQFF
TGTGCCATCGGTGAGAGGGCAGGGGGCGATGAGCAGTTCTTC
>NA|TRBJ2-7|TRBV4-1|NA
CASSQEIPLDEQYF
TGCGCCAGCAGCCAAGAGATCCCTCTTGACGAGCAGTACTTC
>NA|TRBJ2-1|TRBV6-5|TRBD2
CACSAGTSGSREQFF
TGTGCCTGCAGTGCCGGTACTAGCGGGAGCCGTGAGCAGTTCTTC
>few|TRBJ2-5|TRBV9|TRBD2
CASSATTSGRGETQYF
TGTGCCAGCAGCGCGACGACTAGCGGGAGAGGAGAGACCCAGTACTTC
>NA|TRBJ1-2|TRBV4-3|NA
CVSSQDNMEGFYGYTF
TGCGTCAGCAGCCAAGATAATATGGAGGGATTCTATGGCTACACCTTC
>NA|TRBJ2-6|TRBV5-1|NA
CASSEGNSGANVLTF
TGCGCCAGCAGCGAAGGGAACTCTGGGGCCAACGTCCTGACTTTC
>many|TRBJ2-1|TRBV6-2/TRBV6-3|TRBD2
CASSYPASGRLNNEQFF
TGTGCCAGCAGTTATCCCGCTAGCGGGAGATTAAACAATGAGCAGTTCTTC
>NA|TRBJ2-2|TRBV11-1|NA
CARNLEETGELFF
TGTGCCAGGAACTTGGAGGAAACCGGGGAGCTGTTTTTT
>NA|TRBJ1-1|TRBV30|NA
CAWRKSGAGTEAFF
TGTGCCTGGAGAAAATCAGGGGCTGGGACTGAAGCTTTCTTT
>NA|TRBJ2-1|TRBV28|NA
CASIDASYNEQFF
TGTGCCAGCATTGATGCGTCCTACAATGAGCAGTTCTTC
>NA|TRBJ1-1|TRBV13|TRBD1
CASSPTGDFMNTEAFF
TGTGCCAGCAGCCCTACAGGGGATTTCATGAACACTGAAGCTTTCTTT
>NA|TRBJ2-5|TRBV24-1|NA
CATSDNRGEETQYF
TGTGCCACCAGTGACAACCGCGGGGAAGAGACCCAGTACTTC
>many|TRBJ1-3|TRBV6-1|NA
CASSPDSSGNTIYF
TGTGCCAGCAGCCCGGACAGCTCTGGAAACACCATATATTTT
>few|TRBJ2-7|TRBV5-1|NA
CASSAQGFSYEQYF
TGCGCCAGCAGCGCTCAGGGCTTTAGCTACGAGCAGTACTTC
>NA|TRBJ2-1|TRBV6-2/TRBV6-3|TRBD2
CASRYYPGVAGDEQFF
TGTGCCAGCCGTTACTACCCGGGAGTAGCGGGAGATGAGCAGTTCTTC
>many|TRBJ1-4|TRBV6-1|TRBD1
CASSTGDTNEKLFF
TGTGCCAGCAGCACAGGGGACACTAATGAAAAACTGTTTTTT
>many|TRBJ2-7|TRBV12-3/TRBV12-4|TRBD1
CASSSRTGIGEQYF
TGTGCCAGCAGTTCTCGGACAGGGATCGGCGAGCAGTACTTC
>many|TRBJ2-7|TRBV12-3/TRBV12-4|NA
CASSGYEQYF
TGTGCCAGCAGTGGCTACGAGCAGTACTTC
>NA|TRBJ2-7|TRBV5-4|NA
CAISFRGLTYEQYF
TGTGCCATCAGCTTTCGGGGCTTAACCTACGAGCAGTACTTC
>NA|TRBJ2-3|TRBV24-1|TRBD2
CATSDTGLAGYTDTQYF
TGTGCCACCAGTGACACCGGACTAGCGGGGTACACAGATACGCAGTATTTT
>NA|TRBJ2-7|TRBV12-3/TRBV12-4|TRBD2
CACSFPGTSGRGEQNF
TGTGCCTGCAGTTTTCCCGGGACTAGCGGGAGAGGAGAGCAGAACTTC
>NA|TRBJ1-1|TRBV24-1|NA
CATSDFGALVRAEAFF
TGTGCCACCAGTGATTTTGGGGCCTTAGTGAGAGCTGAAGCTTTCTTT
>NA|TRBJ2-2|TRBV11-3|NA
CASSQGGVANTGELFF
TGTGCCAGCAGCCAAGGGGGGGTGGCGAACACCGGGGAGCTGTTTTTT
>few|TRBJ1-4|TRBV6-1|NA
CASSFRLEGGEKLFF
TGTGCCAGCAGCTTCCGTCTCGAGGGTGGGGAAAAACTGTTTTTT
>few|TRBJ1-6|TRBV7-8|NA
CASSLVHIPSSYSSPLHF
TGTGCCAGCAGCTTAGTTCACATACCGAGCTCCTATAGTTCACCCCTCCACTTT
>NA|TRBJ2-7|TRBV11-2|NA
CVSSPGGYGQYF
TGTGTCAGCAGTCCCGGGGGCTACGGGCAGTACTTC
>once|TRBJ2-5|TRBV20-1|NA
CSGQPQETQYF
TGCAGTGGACAACCGCAAGAGACCCAGTACTTC
>many|TRBJ2-1|TRBV6-5|NA
CASSPRLGTFNEQFF
TGTGCCAGCAGTCCGAGACTCGGGACTTTTAATGAGCAGTTCTTC
>NA|TRBJ2-5|TRBV10-2|TRBD2
CVSSALGGEGLETQYF
TGCGTCAGCAGCGCCCTTGGAGGGGAGGGCCTAGAGACCCAGTACTTC
>many|TRBJ2-3|TRBV6-1|NA
CASREGGRVAQYF
TGTGCCAGCAGGGAGGGGGGCAGGGTTGCACAGTATTTT
>few|TRBJ1-6|TRBV19|TRBD1
CASTTDRGHSPLHF
TGTGCCAGTACTACGGACAGGGGGCACTCACCCCTCCACTTT
>NA|TRBJ2-3|TRBV5-8|TRBD2
CASSLGTSGEDTQYF
TGTGCCAGCAGCTTGGGTACTAGCGGGGAAGATACGCAGTATTTT
>few|TRBJ1-3|TRBV6-1|NA
CASKGAYSGNTIYF
TGTGCCAGCAAAGGGGCCTACTCTGGAAACACCATATATTTT